This TCR beta chain was captured in a study of blood T cell repertoires in COVID-19 (dated by TCRdb to 2020 to 2022). Background for the entire study: Samples from collaborators originated in the United States, Italy and Spain and spanned both the acute and convalescent phases of COVID-19. Nearly every sample came with metadata listing a de-identified subject ID, COVID-19 status, age in years and sex. The material from the prospective study consisted of cDNA or gDNA derived from T cells, B-cell-depleted T cells, or PBMCs. The repertoires were released in a freely available public database meant as a resource for research on the immune response to SARS-CoV-2. The samples were drawn from the first 160 participants of the ongoing ImmuneRACE study and from 1,254 subjects provided by 6 global collaborators. Subjects who had been exposed to COVID-19, were actively infected with it, or had recovered from it provided the deeply sampled blood TCRbeta repertoires that made up the dataset. Where available, HLA class I and class II types were obtained from metadata supplied by the sample provider rather than from assay-based typing. Findings and caveats that apply to the study as a whole: The amount of clinical and demographic metadata varied by source and participant and was provided uncurated.

The table lists this clone with many counts. The target of this receptor is not known. No much larger clone exists at a distance of one base, and base qualities are not known. From the germline V gene (reference sequence), CDR1 is MNHEY and CDR2 is SMNVEV. A distance of 10 bases separates the germline ends of V and J, which lose 1 base and 0 bases respectively. The CDR3 spans 15 residues, from the cysteine through the phenylalanine. Only the CDR3 DNA stays, 45 bases, in frame from base 1. At one collaborating source in Seattle, patients were enrolled during active infection and were followed longitudinally through the course of disease. Each collaborating institution followed its own protocols to collect whole blood in K2EDTA tubes. For TCRbeta analysis, collaborators shipped samples in one of three forms: frozen whole blood, isolated PBMCs, or DNA extracted from either of those sample types. TCRbeta CDR3 regions were amplified from genomic DNA by means of the immunoSEQ Assay, a bias-controlled multiplex PCR. In the authors' own workflow: The number of nucleated cells in each sample was estimated by amplification of reference gene primers within the assay. To quantify the absolute abundance of each unique TCRbeta CDR3 rearrangement, sequence reads were collapsed and filtered. Productive Simpson clonality was computed per sample as the square root of Simpson's diversity index over productive rearrangements. The source is immuneACCESS, and TCRdb retained only in-frame sequences with V and J called. Part of the clones is not carried over; for the studies checked, unresolved V genes explain less than half of this, and the remainder is unexplained. That table supplies the V and J calls and clone size; D and trimming were determined from the DNA. The sample table holds about 190,000 clones, of which approximately 78% were seen once. The ten largest clones represent 10% to 15% of the sample.

The receptor comes from a woman aged 80 or older with COVID-19, enrolled during active disease. Source material: peripheral blood. The V and J segments used are TRBV27 and TRBJ2-7; the best D guess is TRBD1, with 5 bases matching. The DNA is TGTGCCAGCAGTTTATTCCTGGGGCACTCCTACGAGCAGTACTTC. Its protein is CASSLFLGHSYEQYF.